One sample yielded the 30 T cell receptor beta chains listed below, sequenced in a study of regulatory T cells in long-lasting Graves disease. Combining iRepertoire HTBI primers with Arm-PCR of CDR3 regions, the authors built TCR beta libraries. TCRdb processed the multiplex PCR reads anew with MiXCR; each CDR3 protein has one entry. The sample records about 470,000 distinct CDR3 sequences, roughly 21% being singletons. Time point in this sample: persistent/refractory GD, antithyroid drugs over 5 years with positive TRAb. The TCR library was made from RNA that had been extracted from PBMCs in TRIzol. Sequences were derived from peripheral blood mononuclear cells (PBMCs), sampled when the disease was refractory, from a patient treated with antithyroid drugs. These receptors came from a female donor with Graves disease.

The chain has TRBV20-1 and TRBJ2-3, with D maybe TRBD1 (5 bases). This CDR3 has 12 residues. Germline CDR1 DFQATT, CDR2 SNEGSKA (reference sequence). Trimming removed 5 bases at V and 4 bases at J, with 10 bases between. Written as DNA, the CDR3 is TGCAGTGCTGGCCAGGGCCCAGATACGCAGTATTTT. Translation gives CSAGQGPDTQYF.

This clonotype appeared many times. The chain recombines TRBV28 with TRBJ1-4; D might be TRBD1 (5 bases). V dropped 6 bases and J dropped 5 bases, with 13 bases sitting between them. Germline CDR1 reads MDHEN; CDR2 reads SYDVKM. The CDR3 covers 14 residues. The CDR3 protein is CASRPWGGNEKLFF. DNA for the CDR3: TGTGCCAGCAGACCGTGGGGGGGAAATGAAAAACTGTTTTTT.

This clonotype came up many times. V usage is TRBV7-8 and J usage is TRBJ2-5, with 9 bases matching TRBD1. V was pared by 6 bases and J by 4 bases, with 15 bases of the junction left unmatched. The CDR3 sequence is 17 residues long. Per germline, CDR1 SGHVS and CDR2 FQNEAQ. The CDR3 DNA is TGTGCCAGCAGTTTTTCAGGCTACAGGGGGCCTGGAGAGACCCAGTACTTC. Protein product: CASSFSGYRGPGETQYF. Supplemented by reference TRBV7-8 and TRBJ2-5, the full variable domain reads GAGVSQSPRYKVAKRGQDVALRCDPISGHVSLFWYQQALGQGPEFLTYFQNEAQLDKSGLPSDRFFAERPEGSVSTLKIQRTQQEDSAVYLCASSFSGYRGPGETQYFGPGTRLLVL.

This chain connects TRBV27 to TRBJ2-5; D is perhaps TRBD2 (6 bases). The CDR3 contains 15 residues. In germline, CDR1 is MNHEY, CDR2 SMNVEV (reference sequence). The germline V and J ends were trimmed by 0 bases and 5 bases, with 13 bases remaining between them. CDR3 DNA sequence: TGTGCCAGCAGTTTATCTGGGCTAAGCGGGGAGACCCAGTACTTC. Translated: CASSLSGLSGETQYF.

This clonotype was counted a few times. The CDR3 is CAWAGEDYNSPLHF. The CDR3 bases are TGTGCCTGGGCCGGAGAGGACTATAATTCACCCCTCCACTTT. The rearrangement joins TRBV30 to TRBJ1-6; D call uncertain. Between the trimmed V and J ends, which lost 5 bases and 3 bases, there was a span of 11 bases. Germline CDR1 reads GTSNPN; CDR2 reads SVGIG (reference sequence). The CDR3 sequence is 14 residues long.

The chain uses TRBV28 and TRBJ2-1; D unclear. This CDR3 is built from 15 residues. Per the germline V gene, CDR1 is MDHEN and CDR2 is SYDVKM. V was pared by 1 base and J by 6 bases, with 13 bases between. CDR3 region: CASSLFDSWGNEQFF. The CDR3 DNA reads TGTGCCAGCAGTTTATTCGACTCCTGGGGCAATGAGCAGTTCTTC.

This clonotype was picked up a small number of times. As DNA, the CDR3 is TGCGCCAGCAGCTTGGGACACAGTGACTATGGCTACACCTTC. It translates to CASSLGHSDYGYTF. V and J are TRBV5-1 and TRBJ1-2; D call uncertain. This CDR3 region has 14 residues. Per the germline V gene, CDR1 is SGHRS and CDR2 is YFSETQ. V was clipped by 0 bases and J by 3 bases, with 9 bases between them.

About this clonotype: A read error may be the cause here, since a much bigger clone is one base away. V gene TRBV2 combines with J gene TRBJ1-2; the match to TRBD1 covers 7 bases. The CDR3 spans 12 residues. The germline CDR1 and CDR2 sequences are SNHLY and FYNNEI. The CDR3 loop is CASSDRVGGHTF. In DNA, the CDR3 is TGTGCCAGCAGCGACAGGGTCGGTGGCCACACCTTC.

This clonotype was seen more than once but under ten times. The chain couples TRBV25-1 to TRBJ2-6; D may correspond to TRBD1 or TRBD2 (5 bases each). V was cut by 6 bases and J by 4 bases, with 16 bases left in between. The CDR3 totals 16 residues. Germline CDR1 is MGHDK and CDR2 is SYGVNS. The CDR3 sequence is CASRSLGESGANVLTF. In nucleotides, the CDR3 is TGTGCCAGCAGGTCCCTAGGGGAGAGCGGGGCCAACGTCCTGACTTTC.

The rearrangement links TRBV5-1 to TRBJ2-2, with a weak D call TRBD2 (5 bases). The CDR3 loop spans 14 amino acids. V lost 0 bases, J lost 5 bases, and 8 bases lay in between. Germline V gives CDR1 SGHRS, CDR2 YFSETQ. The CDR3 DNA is TGCGCCAGCAGCTTGGGGGAGCCTACCGGGGAGCTGTTTTTT. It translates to CASSLGEPTGELFF.

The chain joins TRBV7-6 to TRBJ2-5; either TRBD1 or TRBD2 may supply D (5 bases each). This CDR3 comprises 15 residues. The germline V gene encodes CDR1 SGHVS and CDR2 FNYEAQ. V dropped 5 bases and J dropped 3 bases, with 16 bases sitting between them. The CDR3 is CASSPPPGRKETQYF. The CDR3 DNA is TGTGCCAGCAGCCCACCACCGGGACGTAAAGAGACCCAGTACTTC.

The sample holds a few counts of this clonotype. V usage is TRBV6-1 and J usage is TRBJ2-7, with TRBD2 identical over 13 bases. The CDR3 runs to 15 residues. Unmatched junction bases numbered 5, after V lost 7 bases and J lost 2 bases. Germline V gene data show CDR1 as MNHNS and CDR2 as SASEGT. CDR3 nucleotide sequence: TGTGCCAGCAAGACCGGGACTAGCGGGGCCTACGAGCAGTACTTC. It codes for CASKTGTSGAYEQYF.

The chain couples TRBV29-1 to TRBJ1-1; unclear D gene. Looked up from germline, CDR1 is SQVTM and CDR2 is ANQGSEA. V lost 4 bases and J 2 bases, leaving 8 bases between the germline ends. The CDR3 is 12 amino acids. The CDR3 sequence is CSVAVTNTEAFF. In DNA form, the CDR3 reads TGCAGCGTTGCGGTCACTAACACTGAAGCTTTCTTT.

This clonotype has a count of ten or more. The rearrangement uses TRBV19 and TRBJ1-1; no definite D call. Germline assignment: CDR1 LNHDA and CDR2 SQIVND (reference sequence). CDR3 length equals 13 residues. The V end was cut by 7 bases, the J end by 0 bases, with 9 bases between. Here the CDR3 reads CASKRSMNTEAFF. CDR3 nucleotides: TGTGCCAGTAAACGCAGCATGAACACTGAAGCTTTCTTT.

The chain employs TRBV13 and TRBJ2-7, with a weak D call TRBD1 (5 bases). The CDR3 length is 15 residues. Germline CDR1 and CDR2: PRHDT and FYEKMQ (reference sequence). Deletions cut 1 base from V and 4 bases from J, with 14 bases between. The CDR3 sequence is CASSLEGLGIYEQYF. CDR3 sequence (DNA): TGTGCCAGCAGCTTAGAGGGGCTCGGCATTTACGAGCAGTACTTC. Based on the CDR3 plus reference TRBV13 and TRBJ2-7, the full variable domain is AAGVIQSPRHLIKEKRETATLKCYPIPRHDTVYWYQQGPGQDPQFLISFYEKMQSDKGSIPDRFSAQQFSDYHSELNMSSLELGDSALYFCASSLEGLGIYEQYFGPGTRLTVT.

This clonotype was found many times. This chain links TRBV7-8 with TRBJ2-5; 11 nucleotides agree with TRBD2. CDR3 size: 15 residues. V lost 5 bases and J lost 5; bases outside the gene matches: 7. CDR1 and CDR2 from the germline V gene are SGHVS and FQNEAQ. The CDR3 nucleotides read TGTGCCAGCAGCATTAGCGGGAGGGCACAGGAGACCCAGTACTTC. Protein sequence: CASSISGRAQETQYF.

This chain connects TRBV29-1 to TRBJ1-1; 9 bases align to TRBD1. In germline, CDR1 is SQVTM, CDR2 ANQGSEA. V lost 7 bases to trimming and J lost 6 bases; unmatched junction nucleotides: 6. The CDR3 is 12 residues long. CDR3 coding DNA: TGCAGCGCGCCGGGACAGGGCTCTGAAGCTTTCTTT. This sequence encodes CSAPGQGSEAFF.

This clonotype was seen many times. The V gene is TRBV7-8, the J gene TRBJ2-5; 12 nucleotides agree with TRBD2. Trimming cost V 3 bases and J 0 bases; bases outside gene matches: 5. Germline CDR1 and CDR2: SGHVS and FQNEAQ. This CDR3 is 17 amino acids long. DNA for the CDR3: TGTGCCAGCAGCTTCAGACTAGCGGGGGACTACCAAGAGACCCAGTACTTC. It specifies CASSFRLAGDYQETQYF.

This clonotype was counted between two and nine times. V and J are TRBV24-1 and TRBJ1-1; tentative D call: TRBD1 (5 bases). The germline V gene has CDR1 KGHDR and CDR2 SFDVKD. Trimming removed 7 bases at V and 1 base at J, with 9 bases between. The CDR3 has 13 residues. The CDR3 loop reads CATRSGANTEAFF. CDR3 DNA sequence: TGTGCCACCAGATCCGGGGCGAACACTGAAGCTTTCTTT.

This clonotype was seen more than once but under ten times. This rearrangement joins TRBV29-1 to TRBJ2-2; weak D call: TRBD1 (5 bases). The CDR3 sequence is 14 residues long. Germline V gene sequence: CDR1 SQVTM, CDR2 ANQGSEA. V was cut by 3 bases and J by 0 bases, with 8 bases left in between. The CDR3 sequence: CSVEGPANTGELFF. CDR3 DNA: TGCAGCGTTGAGGGGCCCGCGAACACCGGGGAGCTGTTTTTT.

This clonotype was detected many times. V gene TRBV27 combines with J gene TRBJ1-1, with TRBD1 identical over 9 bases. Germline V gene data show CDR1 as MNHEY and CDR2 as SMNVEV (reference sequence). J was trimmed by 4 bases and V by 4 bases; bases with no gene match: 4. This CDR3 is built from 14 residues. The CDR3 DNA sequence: TGTGCCAGCAGTTCGGGACAGGGAACCACTGAAGCTTTCTTT. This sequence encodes CASSSGQGTTEAFF.

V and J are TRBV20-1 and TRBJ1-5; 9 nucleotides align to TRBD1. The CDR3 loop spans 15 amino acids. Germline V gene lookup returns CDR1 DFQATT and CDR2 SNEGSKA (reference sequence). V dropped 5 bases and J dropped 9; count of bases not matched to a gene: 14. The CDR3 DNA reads TGCAGTGCTCGGAGGGACAGGGTTCTCGGCGGGCCCCAGCATTTT. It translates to CSARRDRVLGGPQHF.

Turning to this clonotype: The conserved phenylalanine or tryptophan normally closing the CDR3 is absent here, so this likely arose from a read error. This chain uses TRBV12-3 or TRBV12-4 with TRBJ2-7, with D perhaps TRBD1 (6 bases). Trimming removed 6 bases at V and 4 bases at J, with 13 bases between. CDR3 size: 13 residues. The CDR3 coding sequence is TGTGCCAGCAGCGTGGGACAAAAATACGAGCAGTACCTC. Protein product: CASSVGQKYEQYL.

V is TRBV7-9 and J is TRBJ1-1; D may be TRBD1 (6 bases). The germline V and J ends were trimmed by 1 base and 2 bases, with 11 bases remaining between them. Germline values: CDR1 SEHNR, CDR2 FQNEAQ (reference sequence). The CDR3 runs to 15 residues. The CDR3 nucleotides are TGTGCCAGCAGCTTAGTGAAAGGGGGTAACACTGAAGCTTTCTTT. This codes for CASSLVKGGNTEAFF.

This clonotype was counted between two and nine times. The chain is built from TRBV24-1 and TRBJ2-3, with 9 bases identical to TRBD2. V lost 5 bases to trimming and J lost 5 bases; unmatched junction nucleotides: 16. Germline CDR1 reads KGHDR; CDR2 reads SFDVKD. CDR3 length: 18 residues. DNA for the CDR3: TGTGCCACCAGTGCCCGCGAGGGGACGACTAGCGGAGGAGATACGCAGTATTTT. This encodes CATSAREGTTSGGDTQYF.

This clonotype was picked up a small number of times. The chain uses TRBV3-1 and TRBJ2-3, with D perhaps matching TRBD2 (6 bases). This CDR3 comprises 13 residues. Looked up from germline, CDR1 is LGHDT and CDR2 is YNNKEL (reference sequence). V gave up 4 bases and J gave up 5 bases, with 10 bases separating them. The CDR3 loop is CASSPSAGDTQYF. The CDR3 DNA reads TGTGCCAGCAGCCCCTCAGCGGGAGATACGCAGTATTTT.

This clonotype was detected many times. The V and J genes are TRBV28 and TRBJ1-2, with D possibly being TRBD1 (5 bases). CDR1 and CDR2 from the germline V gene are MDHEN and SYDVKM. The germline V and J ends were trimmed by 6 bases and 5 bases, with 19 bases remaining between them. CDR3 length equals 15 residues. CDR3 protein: CASSPWGSLRYGYTF. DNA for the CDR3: TGTGCCAGCAGCCCTTGGGGGTCCTTGAGATATGGCTACACCTTC.

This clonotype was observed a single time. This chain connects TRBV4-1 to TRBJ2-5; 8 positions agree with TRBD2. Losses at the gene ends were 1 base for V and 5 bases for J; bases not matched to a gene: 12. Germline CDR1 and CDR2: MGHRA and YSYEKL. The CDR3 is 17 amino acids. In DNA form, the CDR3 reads TGCGCCAGCAGCCAAGCCGTGGCTAGCGGGCCACGGGAGACCCAGTACTTC. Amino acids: CASSQAVASGPRETQYF.

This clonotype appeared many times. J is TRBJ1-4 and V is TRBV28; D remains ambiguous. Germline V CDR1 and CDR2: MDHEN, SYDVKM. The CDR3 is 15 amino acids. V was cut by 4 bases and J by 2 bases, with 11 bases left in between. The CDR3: CASSSPGMTNEKLFF. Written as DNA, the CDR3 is TGTGCCAGCAGTTCCCCCGGGATGACTAATGAAAAACTGTTTTTT.

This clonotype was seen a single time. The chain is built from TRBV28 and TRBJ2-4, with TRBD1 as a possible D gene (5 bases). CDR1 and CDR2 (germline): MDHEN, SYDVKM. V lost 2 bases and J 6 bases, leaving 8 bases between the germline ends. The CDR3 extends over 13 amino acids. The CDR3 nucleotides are TGTGCCAGCAGTTTACTGCAGGGAAACATTCAGTACTTC. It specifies CASSLLQGNIQYF.